Listed below are T cell receptor beta chains from one sample, sequenced in a study of T cell responses to AZD1222 COVID-19 vaccine. The assay was immunoSEQ multiplex PCR, and TCRdb's table has in-frame clones only and misses some. The sample holds about 110,000 clones, under 95% seen once. The sequencing used peripheral blood, collected on day 0 of AZD1222 vaccination. Source of these receptors: an adult in good health. Both conserved end residues are part of each CDR3. The order of the fields is D gene, J gene, V gene, CDR3 protein, CDR3 DNA. A D gene is named only where the DNA matches it firmly.

>-|TRBJ1-6|TRBV19
CASRPQTGISPLHF
TGTGCCAGTAGGCCACAGACAGGAATTTCACCCCTCCACTTT
>-|TRBJ1-1|TRBV2
CASSEESRPNTEAFF
TGTGCCAGCAGTGAAGAGTCCAGGCCTAACACTGAAGCTTTCTTT
>-|TRBJ2-7|TRBV2
CASSDRGKYEQYF
TGTGCCAGCAGTGATAGGGGGAAATACGAGCAGTACTTC
>-|TRBJ2-7|TRBV9
CASSPSGGGIRREQYF
TGTGCCAGCAGCCCCAGCGGCGGGGGCATACGAAGGGAGCAGTACTTC
>TRBD2|TRBJ2-7|TRBV4-1
CASSQEVSGATYEQYF
TGCGCCAGCAGCCAAGAAGTTAGCGGGGCTACCTACGAGCAGTACTTC
>TRBD1|TRBJ2-1|TRBV24-1
CATSDGRGPVNEQFF
TGTGCCACCAGTGATGGCAGGGGGCCTGTCAATGAGCAGTTCTTC
>-|TRBJ1-5|TRBV6-5
CASSYGVEVRPQHF
TGTGCCAGCAGTTACGGAGTGGAGGTTCGGCCCCAGCATTTT
>-|TRBJ1-4|TRBV5-1
CASSLPQGTNEKLFF
TGCGCCAGCAGCTTGCCGCAGGGGACTAATGAAAAACTGTTTTTT
>-|TRBJ1-1|TRBV14
CASSVGVNTEAFF
TGTGCCAGCAGTGTGGGGGTGAACACTGAAGCTTTCTTT
>TRBD2|TRBJ2-1|TRBV4-2
CASSQVDGGGANEQFF
TGTGCCAGCAGCCAAGTTGACGGCGGGGGGGCCAATGAGCAGTTCTTC
>-|TRBJ1-1|TRBV7-9
CASSPGQKNTEAFF
TGTGCCAGCAGCCCTGGACAGAAGAACACTGAAGCTTTCTTT
>-|TRBJ2-7|TRBV7-2
CASSLADRAHEQYF
TGTGCCAGCAGCTTAGCGGACAGAGCCCACGAGCAGTACTTC
>-|TRBJ2-3|TRBV6-1
CASSKEGVGLGTDTQYF
TGTGCCAGCAGTAAAGAAGGGGTGGGCTTGGGCACAGATACGCAGTATTTT
>TRBD1|TRBJ1-3|TRBV6-5
CASRDRVDTIYF
TGTGCCAGCAGGGACAGGGTAGACACCATATATTTT
>-|TRBJ1-1|TRBV6-5
CASSSKPDTEAFF
TGTGCCAGCAGTTCGAAACCGGACACTGAAGCTTTCTTT